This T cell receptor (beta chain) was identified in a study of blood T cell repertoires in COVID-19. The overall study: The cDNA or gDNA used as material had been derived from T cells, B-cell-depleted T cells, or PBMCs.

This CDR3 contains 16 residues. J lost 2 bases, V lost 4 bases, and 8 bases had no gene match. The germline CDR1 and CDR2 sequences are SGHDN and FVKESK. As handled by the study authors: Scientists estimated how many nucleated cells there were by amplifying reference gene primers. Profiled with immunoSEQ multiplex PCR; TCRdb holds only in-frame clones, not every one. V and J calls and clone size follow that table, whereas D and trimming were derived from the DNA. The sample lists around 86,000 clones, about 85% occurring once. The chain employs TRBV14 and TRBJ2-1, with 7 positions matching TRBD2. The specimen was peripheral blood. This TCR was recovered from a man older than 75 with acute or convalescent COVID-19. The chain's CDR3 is CASSRHLADTYNEQFF. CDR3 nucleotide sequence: TGTGCCAGCAGCCGACACCTAGCGGACACCTACAATGAGCAGTTCTTC.